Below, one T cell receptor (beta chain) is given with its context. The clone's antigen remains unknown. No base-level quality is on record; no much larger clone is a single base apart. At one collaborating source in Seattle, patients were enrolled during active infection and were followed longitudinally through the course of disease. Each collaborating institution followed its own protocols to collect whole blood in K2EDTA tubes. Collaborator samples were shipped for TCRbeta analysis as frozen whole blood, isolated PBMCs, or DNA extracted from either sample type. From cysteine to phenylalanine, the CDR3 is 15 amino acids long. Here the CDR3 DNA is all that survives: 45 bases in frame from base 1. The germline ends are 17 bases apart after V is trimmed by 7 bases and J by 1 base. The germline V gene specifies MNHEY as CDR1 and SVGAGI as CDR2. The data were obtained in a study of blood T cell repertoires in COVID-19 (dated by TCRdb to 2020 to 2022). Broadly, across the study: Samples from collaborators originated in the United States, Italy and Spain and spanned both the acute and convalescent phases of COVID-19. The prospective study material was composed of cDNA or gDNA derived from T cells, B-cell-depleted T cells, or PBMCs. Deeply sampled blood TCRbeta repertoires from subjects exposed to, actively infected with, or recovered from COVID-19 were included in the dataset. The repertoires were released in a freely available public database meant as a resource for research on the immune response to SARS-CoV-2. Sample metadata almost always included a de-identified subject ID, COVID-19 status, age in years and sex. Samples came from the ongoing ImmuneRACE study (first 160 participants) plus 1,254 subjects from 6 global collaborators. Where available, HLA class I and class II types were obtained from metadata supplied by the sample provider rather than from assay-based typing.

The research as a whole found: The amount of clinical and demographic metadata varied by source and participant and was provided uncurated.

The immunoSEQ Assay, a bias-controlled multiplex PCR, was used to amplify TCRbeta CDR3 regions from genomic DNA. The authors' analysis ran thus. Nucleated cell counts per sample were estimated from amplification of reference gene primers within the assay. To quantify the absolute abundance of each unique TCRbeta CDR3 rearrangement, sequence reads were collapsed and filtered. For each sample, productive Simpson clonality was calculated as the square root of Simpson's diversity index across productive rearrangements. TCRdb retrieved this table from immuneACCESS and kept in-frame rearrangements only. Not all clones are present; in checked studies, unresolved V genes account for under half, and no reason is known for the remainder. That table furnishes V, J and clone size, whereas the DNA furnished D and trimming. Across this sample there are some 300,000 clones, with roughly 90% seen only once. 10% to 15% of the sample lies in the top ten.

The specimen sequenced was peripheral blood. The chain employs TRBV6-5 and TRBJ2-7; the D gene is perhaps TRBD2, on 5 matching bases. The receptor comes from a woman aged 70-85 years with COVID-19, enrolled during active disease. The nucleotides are TGTGCCAGCACTCCATATGTTGGAGGATCCTACGAGCAGTACTTC. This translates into CASTPYVGGSYEQYF.